Following are 23 T cell receptor beta chains from one sample sequenced in a study of spatial heterogeneity in lung cancer. Time point meaning: sample taken at primary tumor resection. TCRdb reprocessed the 5' RACE reads via MiXCR and lists one record per CDR3 protein. The sample carries approximately 66,000 distinct CDR3 sequences, 6.3% recorded once. The sample here was PBMCs, taken at surgery. The receptors originated from a female donor with early-stage non-small cell lung cancer.

This clonotype has at least ten counts. CDR3 sequence: CASSLGDGPGSYEQYV. The DNA for the CDR3 is TGTGCCAGCAGCTTAGGGGATGGACCAGGCTCCTACGAGCAGTACGTC. V gene TRBV7-9 combines with J gene TRBJ2-7; no reliable D call. Germline CDR1 and CDR2: SEHNR and FQNEAQ (reference sequence). Trimming removed 1 base at V and 0 bases at J, with 13 bases between. CDR3 length: 16 residues.

This clonotype was detected only a few times. CDR3 DNA sequence: TGTGCCAGCAGCTTAGGGCCGGGGGCAACCGACAATGAGCAGTTCTTC. Translated: CASSLGPGATDNEQFF. This chain links TRBV7-6 with TRBJ2-1; D possibly matches TRBD1 or TRBD2 (6 bases each). The V and J ends lost 1 base and 5 bases respectively, with 15 bases between them. Per the germline V gene, CDR1 is SGHVS and CDR2 is FNYEAQ. The CDR3 sequence is 16 residues long.

V gene TRBV20-1 combines with J gene TRBJ1-4; D is ambiguous. This CDR3 is built from 13 residues. Trimming removed 1 base from V and 7 bases from J, with 10 bases in between. Germline V gene lookup returns CDR1 DFQATT and CDR2 SNEGSKA (reference sequence). CDR3 in amino acids: CSARGGVGEKLFF. In nucleotides, the CDR3 is TGCAGTGCTAGAGGGGGAGTTGGTGAAAAACTGTTTTTT.

The J gene is TRBJ1-6, the V gene TRBV2; TRBD1 is a possible D gene (5 bases). Germline values: CDR1 SNHLY, CDR2 FYNNEI. Trimming pared 10 bases from V and 4 bases from J, leaving 11 bases between. The CDR3 consists of 13 residues. Here the CDR3 DNA reads TGTGCCACCACCGGACAATATAATTCACCCCTCCACTTT. It translates to CATTGQYNSPLHF. The variable domain in full, with the rest retrieved from reference TRBV2 and TRBJ1-6, is EPEVTQTPSHQVTQMGQEVILRCVPISNHLYFYWYRQILGQKVEFLVSFYNNEISEKSEIFDDQFSVERPDGSNFTLKIRSTKLEDSAMYFCATTGQYNSPLHFGNGTRLTVT.

Concerning this clonotype itself: The germline gene is not matched at one end of the junction; a read error may be the cause. This sequence joins TRBV13 and TRBJ1-4, with D perhaps TRBD1 (5 bases). The CDR3 extends over 14 amino acids. Germline assignment: CDR1 PRHDT and CDR2 FYEKMQ (reference sequence). CDR3 DNA sequence: TGTACCAGCAGCGAAACCGGGGCCTCCAGTGAACTGTTTTTT. Protein: CTSSETGASSELFF.

This clonotype was counted a few times. The chain employs TRBV6-1 and TRBJ2-4, with TRBD2 as a possible D gene (5 bases). The CDR3 runs 16 residues. Germline CDR1 reads MNHNS; CDR2 reads SASEGT. Trimming took 7 bases from V and 7 from J, leaving 23 bases between them. The CDR3 loop reads CASTSQGLEERNIQYF. CDR3 coding DNA: TGTGCCAGCACTTCACAAGGACTTGAAGAGAGGAACATTCAGTACTTC.

This clonotype was detected many times. The CDR3 spells CASSVDRGLIQPQHF. In DNA, the CDR3 is TGTGCCAGTAGTGTCGACAGGGGGCTAATTCAGCCCCAGCATTTT. J is TRBJ1-5 and V is TRBV19; TRBD1 matches at 10 bases. The germline V gene encodes CDR1 LNHDA and CDR2 SQIVND (reference sequence). The J segment lost 6 bases and the V segment lost 5 bases, leaving 7 bases of the junction unmatched. The CDR3 totals 15 residues. The full variable domain, in which reference TRBV19 and TRBJ1-5 provide the parts outside the CDR3, is DGGITQSPKYLFRKEGQNVTLSCEQNLNHDAMYWYRQDPGQGLRLIYYSQIVNDFQKGDIAEGYSVSREKKESFPLTVTSAQKNPTAFYLCASSVDRGLIQPQHFGDGTRLSIL.

This clonotype showed up many times. This chain connects TRBV29-1 to TRBJ2-2; D is perhaps TRBD2 (6 bases). Germline lookup yields CDR1 SQVTM and CDR2 ANQGSEA. This CDR3 region has 13 residues. Trimming shortened V by 3 bases and J by 3 bases, and 8 bases separated the two germline ends. DNA of the CDR3: TGCAGCGTTGACAGGAGGGACACCGGGGAGCTGTTTTTT. Its translation is CSVDRRDTGELFF.

There are many counts of this clonotype. The rearrangement joins TRBV2 to TRBJ2-4, with D uncertain. The CDR3 is made up of 12 amino acids. Trimming took 7 bases from V and 9 from J, leaving 13 bases between them. Germline CDR1 and CDR2: SNHLY and FYNNEI. CDR3 amino acids: CASNLHDGIQYF. CDR3 sequence (DNA): TGTGCCAGCAACCTACATGATGGCATTCAGTACTTC.

In its sample, this clonotype was seen many times. The V and J genes are TRBV3-1 and TRBJ2-5; 11 bases agree with TRBD2. The CDR3 extends over 19 amino acids. The V gene's germline CDR1 is LGHDT and CDR2 YNNKEL (reference sequence). Losses at the gene ends were 2 bases for V and 1 base for J; bases not matched to a gene: 12. CDR3 region: CASSQMPSSGRNLQETQYF. CDR3 sequence (DNA): TGTGCCAGCAGCCAAATGCCCTCTAGCGGGAGGAACCTCCAAGAGACCCAGTACTTC.

This clonotype was recorded many times. The gene calls are TRBV6-5 and TRBJ1-1; D remains ambiguous. Germline V gives CDR1 MNHEY, CDR2 SVGAGI. Trimming left V 0 bases short and J 2 bases short, with 7 bases between. This CDR3 region has 14 residues. CDR3 bases: TGTGCCAGCAGTTACTCGATGGGAAACACTGAAGCTTTCTTT. It is translated as CASSYSMGNTEAFF.

The rearrangement links TRBV5-4 to TRBJ2-1; 14 bases are a match to TRBD2. The CDR3 has 14 residues. CDR1 and CDR2 from the germline V gene are SGHNT and YYREEE (reference sequence). V shed 4 bases and J 8 bases; nucleotides not matched to a gene: 2. The CDR3 loop is CASSGLAGGHEQFF. CDR3 coding DNA: TGTGCCAGCAGCGGACTAGCGGGAGGACATGAGCAGTTCTTC.

The table lists this clonotype with a few counts. This rearrangement joins TRBV9 to TRBJ2-3; D unclear. The ends were cut back, 0 bases at V and 0 bases at J, with 20 bases in the middle. From germline, CDR1 is SGDLS and CDR2 YYNGEE. The CDR3 runs 19 residues. CDR3 protein: CASSVAPGGIETSTDTQYF. The CDR3 DNA follows: TGTGCCAGCAGCGTAGCCCCAGGTGGGATCGAGACTAGCACAGATACGCAGTATTTT.

This clonotype is medium-sized in the sample. The V and J genes are TRBV28 and TRBJ1-1, with D unresolved. The germline V and J ends were trimmed by 3 bases and 1 base, with 15 bases remaining between them. CDR1 MDHEN and CDR2 SYDVKM come from the germline V gene. The CDR3 sequence is 16 residues long. For the CDR3, the DNA is TGTGCCAGCAGTTTTCCCCTCGGACTCTCGAACACTGAAGCTTTCTTT. Its translation: CASSFPLGLSNTEAFF.

In this sample, this clonotype turned up a few times. The chain couples TRBV18 to TRBJ2-7; D perhaps matches TRBD2 (6 bases). CDR3 length equals 13 residues. Trimming shortened V by 3 bases and J by 6 bases, and 12 bases separated the two germline ends. The germline CDR1 and CDR2 sequences are KGHSH and LQKENI. Here the CDR3 DNA reads TGTGCCAGCTCACCGGGACTCCAGCGCGAGCAGTACTTC. Translating gives CASSPGLQREQYF. The full variable domain, with the rest looked up from reference TRBV18 and TRBJ2-7, is NAGVMQNPRHLVRRRGQEARLRCSPMKGHSHVYWYRQLPEEGLKFMVYLQKENIIDESGMPKERFSAEFPKEGPSILRIQQVVRGDSAAYFCASSPGLQREQYFGPGTRLTVT.

This clonotype was detected a few times. This sequence joins TRBV4-2 and TRBJ2-5, with TRBD2 matching over 9 bases. The CDR3 sequence is 15 residues long. In germline, CDR1 is LGHNA, CDR2 YNFKEQ. Losses at the gene ends were 4 bases for V and 1 base for J; bases not matched to a gene: 4. CDR3: CASSPSSGGQETQYF. The CDR3 DNA sequence: TGTGCCAGCAGCCCAAGTAGCGGGGGCCAAGAGACCCAGTACTTC.

This clonotype was counted between two and nine times. The chain carries TRBV4-2 and TRBJ2-3, with a tentative D call TRBD1 (6 bases). CDR3 size: 18 residues. Germline-derived CDR1 and CDR2 are LGHNA and YNFKEQ. V gave up 1 base and J gave up 8 bases, with 25 bases separating them. The CDR3 loop is CASSQALSVGGGPATQYF. CDR3 DNA: TGTGCCAGCAGCCAAGCCCTCTCAGTAGGTGGGGGCCCAGCTACGCAGTATTTT.

In its sample, this clonotype ranks as medium-sized. This rearrangement joins TRBV5-1 to TRBJ2-3; 9 nucleotides align to TRBD2. This CDR3 comprises 17 residues. Germline V lookup: CDR1 SGHRS, CDR2 YFSETQ. With V trimmed by 4 bases and J by 0 bases, 9 bases remained unmatched. DNA of the CDR3: TGCGCCAGCAGCGTTGAACTAGCGGGCGCTAGCACAGATACGCAGTATTTT. Translating it yields CASSVELAGASTDTQYF.

This clonotype has ten or more counts. The chain combines TRBV5-1 with TRBJ1-1; D is uncertain. Germline V gene data show CDR1 as SGHRS and CDR2 as YFSETQ. V lost 0 bases, J lost 3 bases, and 9 bases lay in between. The CDR3 is made up of 14 amino acids. CDR3 loop: CASSLDARDTEAFF. DNA for the CDR3: TGCGCCAGCAGCTTGGACGCTAGGGACACTGAAGCTTTCTTT. Together with reference TRBV5-1 and TRBJ1-1, the CDR3 gives the full variable domain: KAGVTQTPRYLIKTRGQQVTLSCSPISGHRSVSWYQQTPGQGLQFLFEYFSETQRNKGNFPGRFSGRQFSNSRSEMNVSTLELGDSALYLCASSLDARDTEAFFGQGTRLTVV.

This sequence joins TRBV25-1 and TRBJ2-3, with 8 bases fitting TRBD2. V lost 1 base, J lost 2 bases, and 5 bases stayed unmatched. The length of the CDR3 is 16 residues. Germline V lookup: CDR1 MGHDK, CDR2 SYGVNS. CDR3 loop: CASSESILADTDTQYF. The CDR3 DNA sequence: TGTGCCAGCAGTGAATCTATACTAGCGGACACAGATACGCAGTATTTT.

This clonotype was counted many times. This chain connects TRBV19 to TRBJ2-5, with D unclear. V was pared by 3 bases and J by 3 bases, with 5 bases between. The germline gives CDR1 LNHDA, CDR2 SQIVND (reference sequence). CDR3 size: 12 residues. The CDR3 DNA reads as TGTGCCAGTAGTATCGCAGAAGAGACCCAGTACTTC. Protein: CASSIAEETQYF.

This clonotype was recorded many times. The genes are TRBV9 and TRBJ2-5; 14 bases agree with TRBD2. The V and J ends lost 4 bases and 0 bases, in that order; junction bases with no gene match: 8. The CDR3 runs to 18 residues. From germline, CDR1 is SGDLS and CDR2 YYNGEE. CDR3 nucleotide sequence: TGTGCCAGCAGCTCCCGACTAGCGGGGGGGAGGAACCAAGAGACCCAGTACTTC. It codes for CASSSRLAGGRNQETQYF. Looking up the rest from reference TRBV9 and TRBJ2-5 gives the full variable domain: DSGVTQTPKHLITATGQRVTLRCSPRSGDLSVYWYQQSLDQGLQFLIQYYNGEERAKGNILERFSAQQFPDLHSELNLSSLELGDSALYFCASSSRLAGGRNQETQYFGPGTRLLVL.

This clonotype appeared many times. The genes are TRBV20-1 and TRBJ2-7, with 9 bases aligning to TRBD2. CDR1 and CDR2 from the germline V gene are DFQATT and SNEGSKA (reference sequence). This CDR3 region has 14 residues. V trimming: 3 bases; J trimming: 7 bases; junction bases outside the gene matches: 10. The DNA of the CDR3 is TGCAGTGCTAGCGAGGCGGGAGGGTCCCGGGAGCAGTACTTC. Amino acid sequence: CSASEAGGSREQYF.